This TCR beta chain was captured by sequencing in a study of blood T cell repertoires in COVID-19. Authors' methods: Nucleated cell number was recorded as an estimate derived from reference gene primer amplification. The table came from immunoSEQ multiplex PCR; TCRdb's copy has only in-frame clones and leaves some out. The D gene and trimming were derived from the DNA, and the V and J assignments and clone size from that table. Here the sample spans roughly 100,000 clones, 70% to 90% being singletons. Germline V gene sequence: CDR1 SGHTA, CDR2 FQGNSA. V was clipped by 1 base and J by 7 bases; unmatched bases: 9. This CDR3 spans 15 amino acids.

Sequencing input: peripheral blood. The sequence derives from a man in his fifties in a cohort sampled during active COVID-19. This chain links TRBV7-2 with TRBJ2-5; 7 bases fit TRBD1. The CDR3 nucleotides are TGTGCCAGCAGCTTAGAAGTAGGGGGCGCCGGGACCCAGTACTTC. Translated: CASSLEVGGAGTQYF.